A few counts support the clone carrying this TCR beta chain. This sample is part of a study of tumor-infiltrating lymphocytes in oesophageal squamous cell carcinoma. Germline values: CDR1 SNHLY, CDR2 FYNNEI. CDR3 length equals 14 residues. V was pared by 7 bases and J by 3 bases, with 15 bases between. MiXCR was run by TCRdb on the PCR reads, yielding one entry per CDR3 protein. The sample shows about 25,000 distinct CDR3 sequences, 38% of them seen only once. The sequencing sample was made of esophageal tumor tissue. This chain links TRBV2 with TRBJ1-1; tentatively, D is TRBD1 (5 bases). The origin of this receptor is a male donor with esophageal squamous cell carcinoma. CDR3 in DNA: TGTGCCAGCAAACTGGACGGGGGATACACTGAAGCTTTCTTT. Translating it yields CASKLDGGYTEAFF. Supplemented by reference TRBV2 and TRBJ1-1, the full variable domain reads EPEVTQTPSHQVTQMGQEVILRCVPISNHLYFYWYRQILGQKVEFLVSFYNNEISEKSEIFDDQFSVERPDGSNFTLKIRSTKLEDSAMYFCASKLDGGYTEAFFGQGTRLTVV.